This is a list of T cell receptor beta chains from one sample in a study of cytomegalovirus exposure and HLA in healthy donors. Sequencing was performed with immunoSEQ multiplex PCR; in TCRdb, only in-frame clones are kept and a portion is missing. In the table there are 95,000 to 130,000 clones, roughly 79% of which are singletons. Sequenced material: PBMCs. These receptors came from a woman in her late teens or twenties in good health and CMV-seronegative. Both conserved end residues are part of each CDR3. A D gene is named only where the DNA matches it firmly. Clone size, where shown, is once, few, many, or a class for clones that have expanded.

once	TRBV6-1	TRBJ2-2	-	14	CASSVIETTGELFF	TGTGCCAGCAGTGTCATTGAGACTACGGGGGAGCTGTTTTTT
-	TRBV13	TRBJ1-1	-	17	CASSPFGEGRINTEAFF	TGTGCCAGCAGCCCCTTTGGGGAGGGGCGTATTAACACTGAAGCTTTCTTT
-	TRBV27	TRBJ2-1	TRBD2	14	CASTPGGTYNEQFF	TGTGCCAGCACTCCGGGGGGGACCTACAATGAGCAGTTCTTC
-	TRBV28	TRBJ1-5	-	14	CASSIQGIRQPQHF	TGTGCCAGCAGTATCCAGGGTATTCGGCAGCCCCAGCATTTT
-	TRBV28	TRBJ2-7	-	14	CASAGQLASYEQYF	TGTGCCAGCGCTGGACAGCTAGCTTCCTACGAGCAGTACTTC
-	TRBV20-1	TRBJ2-1	-	10	CSATRGEQFF	TGCAGTGCAACCAGGGGCGAGCAGTTCTTC
few	TRBV7-9	TRBJ2-7	TRBD1	15	CASSLEAGGTYEQYF	TGTGCCAGCAGCTTAGAGGCAGGGGGTACCTACGAGCAGTACTTC
-	TRBV28	TRBJ1-5	TRBD1	18	CASSLFTGQGNSNQPQHF	TGTGCCAGCAGTTTATTCACCGGACAGGGCAATAGCAATCAGCCCCAGCATTTT
-	TRBV6-5	TRBJ2-7	-	15	CASSYSEVKSYEQYF	TGTGCCAGCAGTTACTCAGAGGTAAAGTCCTACGAGCAGTACTTC
-	TRBV14	TRBJ1-1	TRBD1	15	CASSQPSFGTATAFF	TGTGCCAGCAGCCAACCCTCTTTCGGGACAGCGACGGCTTTCTTT
-	TRBV10-2	TRBJ2-3	-	15	CASSARQANTDTQYF	TGCGCCAGCAGCGCCAGACAGGCGAACACAGATACGCAGTATTTT
-	TRBV10-3	TRBJ2-5	TRBD2	15	CAIRGAGGPQETQYF	TGTGCCATCAGGGGAGCGGGGGGCCCTCAAGAGACCCAGTACTTC
few	TRBV30	TRBJ2-7	TRBD2	14	CAWNRLAGSYEQYF	TGTGCCTGGAATCGACTAGCGGGGTCCTACGAGCAGTACTTC
-	TRBV5-1	TRBJ1-2	-	13	CASSVGGEHGYTF	TGCGCCAGCAGTGTCGGGGGTGAGCATGGCTACACCTTC
once	TRBV6-5	TRBJ1-2	-	12	CASRARGYGYTF	TGTGCCAGCAGGGCCCGGGGCTATGGCTACACCTTC
-	TRBV5-1	TRBJ1-1	TRBD1	17	CASSLWGTGNSGTEAFF	TGCGCCAGCAGCTTGTGGGGGACAGGGAATTCTGGCACTGAAGCTTTCTTT
once	TRBV10-2	TRBJ1-5	TRBD1	17	CASSESQGQVGNQPQHF	TGCGCCAGCAGTGAGTCACAGGGGCAAGTGGGCAATCAGCCCCAGCATTTT
-	TRBV9	TRBJ1-2	-	15	CASSVGGGDTYGYTF	TGTGCCAGCAGCGTAGGTGGGGGCGACACCTATGGCTACACCTTC
-	TRBV28	TRBJ2-7	TRBD1	15	CASSSSGTGNYEQYF	TGTGCCAGCAGTTCTTCCGGGACAGGGAACTACGAGCAGTACTTC
-	TRBV2	TRBJ2-1	-	14	CASRYDQGYNEQFF	TGTGCCAGCCGTTACGACCAGGGGTACAATGAGCAGTTCTTC
-	TRBV6-1	TRBJ1-1	TRBD1	14	CASSRTGENTEAFF	TGTGCCAGCAGCCGGACAGGGGAGAACACTGAAGCTTTCTTT
-	TRBV4-1	TRBJ1-2	-	12	CASSQDQGSCTF	TGCGCCAGCAGCCAAGATCAGGGTAGCTGCACCTTC
-	TRBV7-9	TRBJ1-2	-	14	CASSPGGDPYGYTF	TGTGCCAGCAGCCCCGGTGGAGACCCTTATGGCTACACCTTC
-	TRBV7-9	TRBJ2-3	TRBD1	15	CASSVGTGGTDTQYF	TGTGCCAGCAGTGTAGGGACAGGGGGTACGGATACGCAGTATTTT
-	TRBV6-6	TRBJ2-7	TRBD1	16	CASGGYPDRGAYEQYF	TGTGCCAGCGGGGGATACCCGGACAGGGGAGCCTACGAGCAGTACTTC
-	TRBV7-9	TRBJ1-5	-	14	CASSLGQGNQPQHF	TGTGCCAGCAGCTTAGGACAGGGCAATCAGCCCCAGCATTTT
-	TRBV10-3	TRBJ1-1	TRBD1	14	CAIRGDREVTEAFF	TGTGCCATCAGGGGGGACAGGGAGGTCACTGAAGCTTTCTTT
-	TRBV28	TRBJ2-2	TRBD1	15	CASSLGQGAAGELFF	TGTGCCAGCAGTTTGGGGCAGGGGGCCGCCGGGGAGCTGTTTTTT
-	TRBV11-2	TRBJ2-7	-	13	CASSGGAADEQYF	TGTGCCAGCTCTGGAGGGGCTGCCGACGAGCAGTACTTC
-	TRBV7-8	TRBJ1-2	-	14	CASSSKGRASGYTF	TGTGCCAGCAGCTCTAAGGGCAGGGCTAGTGGCTACACCTTC
-	TRBV5-1	TRBJ2-7	-	13	CASSLGFPGEQYF	TGCGCCAGCAGCTTGGGTTTCCCGGGGGAGCAGTACTTC
once	TRBV10-3	TRBJ1-1	TRBD1	15	CAIRGTGQGYTEAFF	TGTGCCATCAGGGGGACGGGACAGGGGTACACTGAAGCTTTCTTT
-	TRBV2	TRBJ1-5	-	14	CASSSDTRNQPQHF	TGTGCCAGCAGTTCTGACACCCGAAATCAGCCCCAGCATTTT
-	TRBV4-2	TRBJ2-3	TRBD2	15	CASSYSGGATDTQYF	TGTGCCAGCAGCTATAGCGGGGGGGCCACAGATACGCAGTATTTT
-	TRBV4-1	TRBJ1-5	-	17	CASSQGVRQSPGQPQHF	TGCGCCAGCAGCCAAGGGGTGAGACAGAGCCCAGGGCAGCCCCAGCATTTT
-	TRBV5-1	TRBJ2-3	-	14	CASSLGGLTDTQYF	TGCGCCAGCAGCTTGGGGGGCTTAACAGATACGCAGTATTTT
-	TRBV11-2	TRBJ2-5	-	16	CASSFLGAGYQETQYF	TGTGCCAGCAGTTTCCTTGGAGCCGGGTACCAAGAGACCCAGTACTTC
few	TRBV30	TRBJ2-3	TRBD2	15	CAWSVPLAGTDTQYF	TGTGCCTGGAGTGTACCCCTAGCGGGGACAGATACGCAGTATTTT
-	TRBV29-1	TRBJ1-2	-	11	CSVFINYGYTF	TGCAGCGTTTTTATTAACTATGGCTACACCTTC
-	TRBV27	TRBJ1-6	-	14	CASSPGRGNSPLHF	TGTGCCAGCAGTCCCGGACGGGGGAATTCACCCCTCCACTTT
-	TRBV9	TRBJ2-7	-	14	CASSVAAGGYEQYF	TGTGCCAGCAGCGTAGCGGCAGGGGGGTACGAGCAGTACTTC
-	TRBV28	TRBJ2-7	-	14	CASSSAGFAYEQYF	TGTGCCAGCAGTAGCGCAGGGTTCGCCTACGAGCAGTACTTC
few	TRBV7-6	TRBJ2-3	-	15	CASSLSLTATDTQYF	TGTGCCAGCAGCTTAAGTTTGACAGCCACAGATACGCAGTATTTT
-	TRBV4-2	TRBJ2-5	-	14	CASSQSGNQETQYF	TGTGCCAGCAGCCAATCCGGTAACCAAGAGACCCAGTACTTC
-	TRBV5-1	TRBJ2-1	-	16	CASMIGVSGTYNEQFF	TGCGCCAGCATGATTGGGGTTTCCGGGACCTACAATGAGCAGTTCTTC
-	TRBV7-8	TRBJ2-7	-	17	CASSRTGGGGYSYEQYF	TGTGCCAGCAGCCGGACGGGGGGCGGCGGCTACTCCTACGAGCAGTACTTC